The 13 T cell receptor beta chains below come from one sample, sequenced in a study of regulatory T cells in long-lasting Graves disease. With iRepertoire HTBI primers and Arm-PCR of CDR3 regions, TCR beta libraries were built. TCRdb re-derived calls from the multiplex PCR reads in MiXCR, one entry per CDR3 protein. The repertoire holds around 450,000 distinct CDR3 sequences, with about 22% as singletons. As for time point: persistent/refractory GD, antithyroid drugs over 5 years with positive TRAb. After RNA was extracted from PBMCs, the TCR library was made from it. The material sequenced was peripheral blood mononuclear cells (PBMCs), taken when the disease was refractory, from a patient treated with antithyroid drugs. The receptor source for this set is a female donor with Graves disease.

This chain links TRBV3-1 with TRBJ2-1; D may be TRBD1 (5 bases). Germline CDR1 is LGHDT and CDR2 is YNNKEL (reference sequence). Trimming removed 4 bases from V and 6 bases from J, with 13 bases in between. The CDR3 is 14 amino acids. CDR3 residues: CASSLSQAVNEQFF. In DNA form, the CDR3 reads TGTGCCAGCAGCCTTTCACAGGCGGTCAATGAGCAGTTCTTC.

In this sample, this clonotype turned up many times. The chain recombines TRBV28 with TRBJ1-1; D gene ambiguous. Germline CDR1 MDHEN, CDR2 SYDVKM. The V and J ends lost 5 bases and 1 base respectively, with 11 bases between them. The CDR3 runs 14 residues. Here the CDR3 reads CASSITRGNTEAFF. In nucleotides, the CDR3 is TGTGCCAGCAGTATCACCCGGGGGAACACTGAAGCTTTCTTT.

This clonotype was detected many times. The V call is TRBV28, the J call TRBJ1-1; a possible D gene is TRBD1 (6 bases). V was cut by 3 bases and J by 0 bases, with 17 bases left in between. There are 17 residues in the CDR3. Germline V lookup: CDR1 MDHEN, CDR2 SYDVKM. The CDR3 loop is CASSLGGTPSVNTEAFF. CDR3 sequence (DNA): TGTGCCAGCAGTTTGGGCGGGACACCGAGCGTGAACACTGAAGCTTTCTTT.

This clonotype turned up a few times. CDR3 DNA: TGCAGTGCTAGATCATGGGGGCTTGAAGCTTTCTTT. It encodes CSARSWGLEAFF. The chain is built from TRBV20-1 and TRBJ1-1; D may be TRBD1 (6 bases). V dropped 2 bases and J dropped 7 bases, with 11 bases sitting between them. Germline lookup yields CDR1 DFQATT and CDR2 SNEGSKA (reference sequence). CDR3 length: 12 amino acids.

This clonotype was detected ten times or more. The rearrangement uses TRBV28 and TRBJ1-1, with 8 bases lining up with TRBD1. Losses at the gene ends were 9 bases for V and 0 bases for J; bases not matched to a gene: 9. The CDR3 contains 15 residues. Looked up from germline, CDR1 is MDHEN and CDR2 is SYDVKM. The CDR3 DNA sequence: TGTGCCAGTGACCCAGGGGGCCCCGTGAACACTGAAGCTTTCTTT. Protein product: CASDPGGPVNTEAFF. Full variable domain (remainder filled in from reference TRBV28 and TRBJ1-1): DVKVTQSSRYLVKRTGEKVFLECVQDMDHENMFWYRQDPGLGLRLIYFSYDVKMKEKGDIPEGYSVSREKKERFSLILESASTNQTSMYLCASDPGGPVNTEAFFGQGTRLTVV.

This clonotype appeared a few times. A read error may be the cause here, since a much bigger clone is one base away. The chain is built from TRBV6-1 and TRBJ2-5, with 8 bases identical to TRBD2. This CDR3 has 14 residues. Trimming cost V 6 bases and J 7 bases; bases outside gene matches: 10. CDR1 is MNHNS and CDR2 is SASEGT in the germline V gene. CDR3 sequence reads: CASRLTGTSGTQYF. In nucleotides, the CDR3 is TGTGCCAGCAGGCTAACCGGGACTAGTGGGACCCAGTACTTC.

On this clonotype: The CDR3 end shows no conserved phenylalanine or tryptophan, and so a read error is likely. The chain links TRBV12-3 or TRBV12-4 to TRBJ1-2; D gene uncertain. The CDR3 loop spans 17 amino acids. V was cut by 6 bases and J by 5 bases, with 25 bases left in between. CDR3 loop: CASSQGFVGDPGYGYTS. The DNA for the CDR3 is TGTGCCAGCAGCCAAGGATTTGTCGGAGACCCCGGGTATGGCTACACCTCC.

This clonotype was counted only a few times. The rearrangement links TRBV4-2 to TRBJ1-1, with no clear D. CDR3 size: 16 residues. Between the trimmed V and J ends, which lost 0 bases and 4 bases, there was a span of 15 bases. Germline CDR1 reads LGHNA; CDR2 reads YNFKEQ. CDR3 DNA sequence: TGTGCCAGCAGCCAAGATTTGCGACATCTCGCCACTGAAGCTTTCTTT. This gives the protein CASSQDLRHLATEAFF.

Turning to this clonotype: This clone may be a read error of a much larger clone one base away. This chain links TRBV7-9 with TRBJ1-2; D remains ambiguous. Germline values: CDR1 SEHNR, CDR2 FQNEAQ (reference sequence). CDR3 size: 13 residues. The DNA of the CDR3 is TGTGTCAGCAGCTTAGATCCGGGAAGTGGCTACACCTTC. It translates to CVSSLDPGSGYTF.

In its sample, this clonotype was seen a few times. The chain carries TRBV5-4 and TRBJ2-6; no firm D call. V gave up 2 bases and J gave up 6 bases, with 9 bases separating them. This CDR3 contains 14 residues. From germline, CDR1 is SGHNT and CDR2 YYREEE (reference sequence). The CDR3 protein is CASSFYQEANVLTF. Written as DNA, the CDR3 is TGTGCCAGCAGCTTTTACCAGGAGGCCAACGTCCTGACTTTC.

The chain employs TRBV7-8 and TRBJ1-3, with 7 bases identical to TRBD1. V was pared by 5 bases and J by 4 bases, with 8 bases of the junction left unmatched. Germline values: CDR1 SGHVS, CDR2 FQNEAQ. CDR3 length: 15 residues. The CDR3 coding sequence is TGTGCCAGCAGCCGACTTACAGGGGCCGGAAACACCATATATTTT. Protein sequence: CASSRLTGAGNTIYF.

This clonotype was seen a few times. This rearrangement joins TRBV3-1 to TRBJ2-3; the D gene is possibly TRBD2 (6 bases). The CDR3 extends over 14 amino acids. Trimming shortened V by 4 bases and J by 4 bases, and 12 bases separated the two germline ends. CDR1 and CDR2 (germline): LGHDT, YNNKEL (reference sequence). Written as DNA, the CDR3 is TGTGCCAGCAGCCGGAATAGCGGATCAGATACGCAGTATTTT. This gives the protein CASSRNSGSDTQYF.

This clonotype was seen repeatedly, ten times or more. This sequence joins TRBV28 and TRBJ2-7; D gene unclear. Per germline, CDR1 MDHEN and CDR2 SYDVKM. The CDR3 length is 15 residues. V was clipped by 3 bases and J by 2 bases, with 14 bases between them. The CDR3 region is CASSFGLIPPYEQYF. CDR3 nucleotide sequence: TGTGCCAGCAGTTTCGGCCTGATACCCCCCTACGAGCAGTACTTC.